These 20 T cell receptor beta chains were sequenced from one sample in a study of early T cells in non-severe SARS-CoV-2 infection. Using its own MiXCR run on the 5' RACE reads, TCRdb lists one record per CDR3 protein. Among about 40,000 distinct CDR3 sequences listed, roughly 4.3% were seen once. The source material was whole blood. Receptor source: an adult who was a healthcare worker with PCR-confirmed SARS-CoV-2 infection or an uninfected control (not recorded which).

This clonotype was detected ten times or more. The chain has TRBV11-2 and TRBJ1-1, with no clear D. The V end lost 1 base, the J end lost 0 bases, and 3 bases lay between the germline ends. CDR3 size: 13 residues. Germline V CDR1 and CDR2: SGHAT, FQNNGV. The CDR3 loop is CASSLVVNTEAFF. The CDR3 DNA follows: TGTGCCAGCAGCTTAGTGGTGAACACTGAAGCTTTCTTT.

Many counts were recorded for this clonotype. The chain links TRBV20-1 to TRBJ2-3, with 8 bases lining up with TRBD2. J lost 5 bases, V lost 3 bases, and 10 bases had no gene match. Germline V gene lookup returns CDR1 DFQATT and CDR2 SNEGSKA (reference sequence). The CDR3 loop spans 15 amino acids. The CDR3 DNA follows: TGCAGTGCTAGCGGGAGGGCTTATCAGGGAGATACGCAGTATTTT. It encodes CSASGRAYQGDTQYF.

About this clonotype: A much larger clonotype is one base distant, so this may be a read error. The chain links TRBV7-2 to TRBJ2-2; TRBD1 aligns across 7 bases. J was trimmed by 1 base and V by 4 bases; bases with no gene match: 0. CDR3 size: 14 residues. Germline-derived CDR1 and CDR2 are SGHTA and FQGNSA. This CDR3 is CASSWDRNTGELFF. The DNA for the CDR3 is TGTGCCAGCAGCTGGGACAGGAACACCGGGGAGCTGTTTTTT.

This clonotype has a count of ten or more. The CDR3 protein is CSAKGQGEVETQYF. In nucleotides, the CDR3 is TGCAGTGCAAAAGGACAGGGGGAGGTGGAGACCCAGTACTTC. J is TRBJ2-5 and V is TRBV20-1, with 10 bases that match TRBD1. This CDR3 spans 14 amino acids. Germline trimming cut 6 bases from V and 5 bases from J; bases unmatched to any gene: 9. CDR1 is DFQATT and CDR2 is SNEGSKA in the germline V gene (reference sequence).

V and J are TRBV7-2 and TRBJ2-7; 13 nucleotides align to TRBD2. The germline V gene has CDR1 SGHTA and CDR2 FQGNSA. The length of the CDR3 is 15 residues. V lost 5 bases to trimming and J lost 2 bases; unmatched junction nucleotides: 3. The CDR3 DNA is TGTGCCAGCAGCGAGGGACTAGCGGGGACCTACGAGCAGTACTTC. The encoded protein is CASSEGLAGTYEQYF.

J is TRBJ1-1 and V is TRBV20-1; 8 nucleotides match TRBD1. The CDR3 has 16 residues. Looked up from germline, CDR1 is DFQATT and CDR2 is SNEGSKA (reference sequence). V shed 0 bases and J 3 bases; nucleotides not matched to a gene: 9. Written as DNA, the CDR3 is TGCAGTGCTAGAGATGACTCGACAGGGGACTACACTGAAGCTTTCTTT. This encodes CSARDDSTGDYTEAFF.

This clonotype has a count of ten or more. The V and J genes are TRBV29-1 and TRBJ2-5, with D perhaps TRBD2 (6 bases). Germline CDR1 is SQVTM and CDR2 is ANQGSEA. Deletions cut 4 bases from V and 1 base from J, with 13 bases between. This CDR3 has 14 residues. CDR3 protein: CSVVVAGSQETQYF. CDR3 sequence (DNA): TGCAGCGTTGTCGTTGCGGGAAGCCAAGAGACCCAGTACTTC. Looking up the rest from reference TRBV29-1 and TRBJ2-5 gives the full variable domain: SAVISQKPSRDICQRGTSLTIQCQVDSQVTMMFWYRQQPGQSLTLIATANQGSEATYESGFVIDKFPISRPNLTFSTLTVSNMSPEDSSIYLCSVVVAGSQETQYFGPGTRLLVL.

This clonotype was found many times. This chain connects TRBV28 to TRBJ2-7; D possibly corresponds to TRBD1 (6 bases). Looked up from germline, CDR1 is MDHEN and CDR2 is SYDVKM. CDR3 length: 13 residues. V lost 6 bases to trimming and J lost 3 bases, with 12 bases between them. The CDR3 reads CASRSRQDYEQYF. The CDR3, as DNA: TGTGCCAGCAGGTCTCGACAGGACTACGAGCAGTACTTC. Combining the CDR3 with reference TRBV28 and TRBJ2-7 gives the whole variable domain DVKVTQSSRYLVKRTGEKVFLECVQDMDHENMFWYRQDPGLGLRLIYFSYDVKMKEKGDIPEGYSVSREKKERFSLILESASTNQTSMYLCASRSRQDYEQYFGPGTRLTVT.

This clonotype was counted only a few times. The V gene is TRBV27, the J gene TRBJ2-7, with 8 bases identical to TRBD1. CDR3 size: 15 residues. Germline V gene sequence: CDR1 MNHEY, CDR2 SMNVEV (reference sequence). V lost 0 bases to trimming and J lost 6 bases; unmatched junction nucleotides: 7. CDR3 in DNA: TGTGCCAGCAGTTTATCGTCCGGACAGGGAACCGAGCAGTACTTC. This gives the protein CASSLSSGQGTEQYF.

The table lists this clonotype with many counts. The chain joins TRBV12-3 or TRBV12-4 to TRBJ1-3; D is undetermined. The CDR3 has 13 residues. The V end lost 2 bases, the J end lost 4 bases, and 6 bases lay between the germline ends. For the CDR3, the DNA is TGTGCCAGCAGTTTATTCGGGGGAAACACCATATATTTT. Amino acid sequence: CASSLFGGNTIYF.

This clonotype showed up just a few times. The chain carries TRBV2 and TRBJ1-1, with D uncertain. CDR3 length: 13 amino acids. V was cut by 8 bases and J by 4 bases, with 14 bases left in between. The germline V gene has CDR1 SNHLY and CDR2 FYNNEI. The CDR3 nucleotides are TGTGCCAGCTTCACGCCAAGAGTCACTGAAGCTTTCTTT. Its translation: CASFTPRVTEAFF. The full variable domain, rest sourced from reference TRBV2 and TRBJ1-1, is EPEVTQTPSHQVTQMGQEVILRCVPISNHLYFYWYRQILGQKVEFLVSFYNNEISEKSEIFDDQFSVERPDGSNFTLKIRSTKLEDSAMYFCASFTPRVTEAFFGQGTRLTVV.

V is TRBV12-5 and J is TRBJ1-2; D is uncertain. The CDR3 extends over 14 amino acids. CDR1 and CDR2 (germline): LGHNT, FRNRAP. The V gene lost 5 bases and the J gene lost 8 bases, with 18 bases spanning the gap. This CDR3 is CASGLGDYPPGYTF. In nucleotides, the CDR3 is TGTGCTAGTGGTCTCGGAGATTATCCACCCGGCTACACCTTC.

At least ten counts were recorded for this clonotype. This sequence joins TRBV7-6 and TRBJ2-1, with TRBD2 matching over 10 bases. Trimming cost V 5 bases and J 4 bases; bases outside gene matches: 14. Germline CDR1 SGHVS, CDR2 FNYEAQ. The CDR3 has 18 amino acids. The CDR3 region is CASSPRVASSGGYNEQFF. The CDR3 nucleotides are TGTGCCAGCAGCCCCAGAGTGGCCTCTAGCGGGGGTTACAATGAGCAGTTCTTC.

In this sample, this clonotype turned up many times. This rearrangement joins TRBV5-1 to TRBJ1-4; the match to TRBD1 covers 10 bases. The length of the CDR3 is 17 residues. CDR1 SGHRS and CDR2 YFSETQ come from the germline V gene. The junction had 10 bases not matched to a gene; V was cut back by 1 base and J by 7 bases. CDR3 loop: CASSLPITGQGSEKLFF. In DNA form, the CDR3 reads TGCGCCAGCAGCTTGCCCATAACGGGACAGGGGAGTGAAAAACTGTTTTTT.

The chain joins TRBV11-3 to TRBJ2-2; 10 bases fit TRBD2. The length of the CDR3 is 16 residues. Germline V CDR1 and CDR2: SGHNT, YENEEA. The junction had 11 bases not matched to a gene; V was cut back by 5 bases and J by 8 bases. The CDR3 coding sequence is TGTGCCAGCAGCCCGTGGACTAGCGGAGCCGGTGGGGAGCTGTTTTTT. Residues: CASSPWTSGAGGELFF. The complete variable domain, with remaining parts taken from reference TRBV11-3 and TRBJ2-2, reads EAGVVQSPRYKIIEKKQPVAFWCNPISGHNTLYWYLQNLGQGPELLIRYENEEAVDDSQLPKDRFSAERLKGVDSTLKIQPAELGDSAVYLCASSPWTSGAGGELFFGEGSRLTVL.

This clonotype was counted many times. The J gene is TRBJ2-1, the V gene TRBV11-2; no definite D call. Per germline, CDR1 SGHAT and CDR2 FQNNGV. V lost 1 base and J 7 bases, leaving 8 bases between the germline ends. The CDR3 contains 13 residues. The CDR3: CASSLGYLNEQFF. The CDR3, as DNA: TGTGCCAGCAGCTTAGGGTACTTAAATGAGCAGTTCTTC. Full variable domain (missing parts from reference TRBV11-2 and TRBJ2-1): EAGVAQSPRYKIIEKRQSVAFWCNPISGHATLYWYQQILGQGPKLLIQFQNNGVVDDSQLPKDRFSAERLKGVDSTLKIQPAKLEDSAVYLCASSLGYLNEQFFGPGTRLTVL.

This clonotype showed up many times. The chain links TRBV5-6 to TRBJ1-2; 7 positions agree with TRBD1. This CDR3 has 14 amino acids. The trim removed 5 bases at V and 4 bases at J, leaving 8 bases unmatched. CDR1 SGHDT and CDR2 YYEEEE come from the germline V gene. CDR3 sequence: CASSRDSSTYGYTF. In nucleotides, the CDR3 is TGTGCCAGCAGTAGGGACAGTTCCACCTATGGCTACACCTTC.

This clonotype came up many times. The chain is built from TRBV5-1 and TRBJ1-2; D is possibly TRBD1 (5 bases). Germline CDR1 is SGHRS and CDR2 is YFSETQ. This CDR3 spans 15 amino acids. The ends were cut back, 4 bases at V and 5 bases at J, with 18 bases in the middle. The DNA of the CDR3 is TGCGCCAGCAGCCGAACCGGGGACGGAGTGTATGGCTACACCTTC. Amino acid sequence: CASSRTGDGVYGYTF.

This chain connects TRBV12-3 or TRBV12-4 to TRBJ2-3, with TRBD1 identical over 9 bases. V trimming: 6 bases; J trimming: 4 bases; junction bases outside the gene matches: 14. The CDR3 runs to 17 residues. The CDR3 spells CASSPGQGGYSPDTQYF. Here the CDR3 DNA reads TGTGCCAGCAGCCCGGGACAGGGAGGTTACTCTCCAGATACGCAGTATTTT.

The gene calls are TRBV28 and TRBJ1-2; 7 bases agree with TRBD1. Trimming took 4 bases from V and 4 from J; bases not matched to a gene: 3. This CDR3 has 13 amino acids. CDR1 and CDR2 from the germline V gene are MDHEN and SYDVKM. The CDR3 nucleotides are TGTGCCAGCAGTTCGACAGGGCGCTATGGCTACACCTTC. Its translation: CASSSTGRYGYTF.